This TCR beta chain was documented in a study of T cell changes during pregnancy in multiple sclerosis. TCRdb's copy holds only in-frame clones and misses some; the assay was immunoSEQ multiplex PCR. This sample has 75,000 to 95,000 clones, with roughly 90% found just once. The specimen comprised peripheral blood, sampled in the first trimester of pregnancy. This receptor was taken from a female donor with multiple sclerosis, enrolled in a pregnancy study.

Here the CDR3 DNA reads TGTGCCAGCAGCCAACCGGGACAGGGGGCGAGGGAGCAGTACTTC. This gives the protein CASSQPGQGAREQYF. The genes are TRBV7-2 and TRBJ2-7, with 12 bases lining up with TRBD1. Losses at the gene ends were 5 bases for V and 7 bases for J; bases not matched to a gene: 9. The CDR3 is 15 amino acids. Germline V gene lookup returns CDR1 SGHTA and CDR2 FQGNSA. Full variable domain (missing parts from reference TRBV7-2 and TRBJ2-7): GAGVSQSPSNKVTEKGKDVELRCDPISGHTALYWYRQSLGQGLEFLIYFQGNSAPDKSGLPSDRFSAERTGGSVSTLTIQRTQQEDSAVYLCASSQPGQGAREQYFGPGTRLTVT.